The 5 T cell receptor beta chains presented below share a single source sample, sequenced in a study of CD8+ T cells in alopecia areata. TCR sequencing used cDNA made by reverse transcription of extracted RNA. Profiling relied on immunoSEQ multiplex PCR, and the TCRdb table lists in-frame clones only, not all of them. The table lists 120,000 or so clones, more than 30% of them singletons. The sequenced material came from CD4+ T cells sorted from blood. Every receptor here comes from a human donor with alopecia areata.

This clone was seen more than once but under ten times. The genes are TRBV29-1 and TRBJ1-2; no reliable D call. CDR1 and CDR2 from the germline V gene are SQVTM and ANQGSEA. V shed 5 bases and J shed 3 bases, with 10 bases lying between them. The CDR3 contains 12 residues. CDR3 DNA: TGCAGCGTTTCCGGGCAGTACTATGGCTACACCTTC. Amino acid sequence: CSVSGQYYGYTF.

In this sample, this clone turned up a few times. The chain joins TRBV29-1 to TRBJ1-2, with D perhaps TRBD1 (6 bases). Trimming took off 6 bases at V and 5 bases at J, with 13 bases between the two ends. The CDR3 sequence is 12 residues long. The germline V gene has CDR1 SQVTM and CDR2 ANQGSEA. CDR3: CSVGGAGYGYTF. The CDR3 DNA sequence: TGCAGCGTCGGGGGGGCAGGGTATGGCTACACCTTC. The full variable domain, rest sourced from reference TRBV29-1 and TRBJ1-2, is SAVISQKPSRDICQRGTSLTIQCQVDSQVTMMFWYRQQPGQSLTLIATANQGSEATYESGFVIDKFPISRPNLTFSTLTVSNMSPEDSSIYLCSVGGAGYGYTFGSGTRLTVV.

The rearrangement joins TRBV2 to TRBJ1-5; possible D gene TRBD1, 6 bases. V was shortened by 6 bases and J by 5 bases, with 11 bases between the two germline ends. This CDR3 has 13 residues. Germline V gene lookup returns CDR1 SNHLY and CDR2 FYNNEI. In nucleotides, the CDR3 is TGTGCCAGCAGCCAGGGGCTTGATCAGCCCCAGCATTTT. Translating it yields CASSQGLDQPQHF.

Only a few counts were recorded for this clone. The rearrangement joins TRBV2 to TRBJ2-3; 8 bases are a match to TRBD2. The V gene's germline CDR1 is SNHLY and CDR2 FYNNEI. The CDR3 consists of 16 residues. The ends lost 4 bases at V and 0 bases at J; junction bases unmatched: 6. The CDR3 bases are TGTGCCAGCAGTGTTGGGCTAGCGGGTAGCACAGATACGCAGTATTTT. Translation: CASSVGLAGSTDTQYF.

The CDR3 loop is CSVREQLLNTEAFF. The CDR3 nucleotides are TGCAGCGTCAGGGAGCAACTGCTGAACACTGAAGCTTTCTTT. The genes are TRBV29-1 and TRBJ1-1; D is possibly TRBD1 (5 bases). CDR3 length: 14 residues. CDR1 SQVTM and CDR2 ANQGSEA come from the germline V gene. Trimming took off 6 bases at V and 0 bases at J, with 14 bases between the two ends.